These T cell receptor beta chains were read from a single sample in a study of blood T cell repertoires in COVID-19. Profiled with immunoSEQ multiplex PCR; TCRdb holds only in-frame clones, not every one. This sample has almost 20,000 clones; approximately 93% occur once, and the top ten carry approximately 4%. The sample comprised peripheral blood. The source of these receptors is a woman aged 45-65 years with active COVID-19. CDR3s leave out the opening cysteine and the closing phenylalanine or tryptophan.

v_call	cdr3_aa
TRBV5-6	ASSRSRTGSNQPQH
TRBV6-1	ASSDWGETGNTIY
TRBV7-9	ATGQTGTVHEQY
TRBV7-7	ASSLGGTSPVRETQY
TRBV3-1/TRBV3-2	ASSQDRGPYNEQF
TRBV9	ASSVPAGEQF
TRBV28	ASSFPGERSYEQY
TRBV7-9	ASKETVNEKLF
TRBV24-1	ATSDPGQFDEQF
TRBV3-1/TRBV3-2	ASSPGLAGGISTDTQY
TRBV19	ASRQQGEGMEQPQH
TRBV21-1	ASSKVTGQVNQPQH
TRBV28	ASSSLGSRFYGYT
TRBV6-1	ASSEASMMNTEAF
TRBV20-1	SASNPGYDQPQH
TRBV5-1	ASSIASGTYNEQF
TRBV5-1	ASSLGQGGRLSGANVLT
TRBV5-6	ASSLMSRSQTTRELF
TRBV5-1	ASSLLGQGDTEAF
TRBV3-1/TRBV3-2	ASSPRDWRYYGYT
TRBV19	ASSISSSGRSSNEQY
TRBV19	ASSIQGNYGYT
TRBV18	ASSPPEGRGGEKLF